This T cell receptor beta chain was recovered during a study of sequential checkpoint blockade in melanoma. The overall study: After both sequences, patients received maintenance nivolumab. TCRbeta immunosequencing was performed on DNA from 85 to 100 pretreatment melanoma tumor samples.

Treatment meaning: randomized to nivolumab then ipilimumab (arm A) or the reverse (arm B). Study-level results: Patients with week-13 increases in T-cell fraction and clonality benefited about 30 times more often. Response in arm A was associated with pretreatment TIL clonality.

V was clipped by 1 base and J by 2 bases, with 5 bases between them. The length of the CDR3 is 14 residues. Germline values: CDR1 SGHNT, CDR2 YENEEA. This clone is labeled as medium-sized. Its antigen remains unidentified. Libraries were prepared by immunoSEQ multiplex PCR; TCRdb keeps only in-frame clonotypes and omits some of them. The table has 1,500 or so clones, about a fifth seen once. The source of this sequence is a human donor with melanoma. The specimen comprised tumor tissue (inferred from file names), sampled from a patient given nivolumab and ipilimumab in sequence. This chain uses TRBV11-3 with TRBJ1-4; no reliable D call. CDR3 loop: CASSLGQTNEKLFF. The CDR3 coding sequence is TGTGCCAGCAGCTTAGGCCAGACTAATGAAAAACTGTTTTTT.